This TCR beta chain was observed in a study of beta chain features in type 1 diabetes. Background on the study: Cell yields, age and gender were similar between patients and healthy donors.

The germline V and J ends were trimmed by 0 bases and 4 bases, with 8 bases remaining between them. Germline CDR1 and CDR2: SGDLS and YYNGEE. This CDR3 contains 13 residues. The study reverse transcribed the entire isolated RNA, so it sequenced expressed TCRB transcripts. Clones were read by immunoSEQ multiplex PCR, and TCRdb kept only the in-frame ones, dropping some. Of 680,000 or so clones in the sample, 15% to 18% are singletons; the top ten hold approximately 0.087%. As for this clone: Other DNA sequences in this specimen translate into the identical CDR3.

The rearrangement links TRBV9 to TRBJ2-7, with unresolved D. This TCR was recovered from a man between 18 and 29 years old in good health. Sequenced material: naive CD4+ T cells from blood. This chain's CDR3 is CASSVEPSYEQYF. CDR3 nucleotide sequence: TGTGCCAGCAGCGTAGAGCCGAGTTACGAGCAGTACTTC.